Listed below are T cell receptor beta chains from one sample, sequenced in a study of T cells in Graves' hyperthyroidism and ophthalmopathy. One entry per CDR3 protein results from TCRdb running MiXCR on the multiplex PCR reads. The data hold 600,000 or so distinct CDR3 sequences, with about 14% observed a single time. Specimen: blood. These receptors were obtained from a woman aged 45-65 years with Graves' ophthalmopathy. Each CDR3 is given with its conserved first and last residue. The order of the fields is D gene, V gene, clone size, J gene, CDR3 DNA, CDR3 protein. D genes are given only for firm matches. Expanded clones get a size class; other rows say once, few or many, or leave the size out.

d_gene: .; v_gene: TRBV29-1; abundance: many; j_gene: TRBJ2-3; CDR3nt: TGCAGCGTACCTTCCCGAGATACGCAGTATTTT; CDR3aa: CSVPSRDTQYF
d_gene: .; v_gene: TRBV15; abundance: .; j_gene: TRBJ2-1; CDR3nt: TGTGCCACCAGCAGAGGGGAGGGACACTCCTACAATGAGCAGTTCTTC; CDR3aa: CATSRGEGHSYNEQFF
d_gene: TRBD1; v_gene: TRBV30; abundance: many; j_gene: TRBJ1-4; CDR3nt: TGTGCCTGGAGTTCAGGGGGGTCTGAAAAACTGTTTTTT; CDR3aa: CAWSSGGSEKLFF
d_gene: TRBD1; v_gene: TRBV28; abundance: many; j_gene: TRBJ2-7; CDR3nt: TGTGCCAGCAGTTTAGCCCGACAGGGACCTCGCTCCTACGAGCAGTACTTC; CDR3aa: CASSLARQGPRSYEQYF
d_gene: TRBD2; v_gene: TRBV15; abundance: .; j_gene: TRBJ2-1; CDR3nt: TGTGCCACCAGCAGGGAGGCGGGGGATAATGAGCAGTTCTTC; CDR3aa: CATSREAGDNEQFF
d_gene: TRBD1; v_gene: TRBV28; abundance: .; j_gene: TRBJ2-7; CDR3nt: TGTGCCAGCAGTTTATCCTCAAGGAGGACAGGGGTTTACGAGCAGTACTTC; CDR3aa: CASSLSSRRTGVYEQYF
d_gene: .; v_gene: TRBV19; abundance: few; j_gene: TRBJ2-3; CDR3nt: TGTGCCAGTAAGGAGGGGATCACTGGCACAGATACGCAGTATTTT; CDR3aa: CASKEGITGTDTQYF
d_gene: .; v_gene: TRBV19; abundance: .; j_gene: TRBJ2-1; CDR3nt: TGTGCCAGTAAATCCGAATACAATGAGCAGTTCTTC; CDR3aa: CASKSEYNEQFF
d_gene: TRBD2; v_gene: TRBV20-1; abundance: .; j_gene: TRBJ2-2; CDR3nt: TGCAGTGCTACCCACGGGACTAGCGGGAGGGAGGCCACCGGGGAGCTGTTTTTT; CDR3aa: CSATHGTSGREATGELFF
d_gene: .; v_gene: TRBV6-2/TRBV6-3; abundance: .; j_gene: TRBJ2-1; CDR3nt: TGTGCCAGCAGTTACGTCTTGCGGGTGAATGAGCAGTTCTTC; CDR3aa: CASSYVLRVNEQFF
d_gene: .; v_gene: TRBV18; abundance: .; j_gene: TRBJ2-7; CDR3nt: TGTGCCAGCTCACCACTGTTCGAAGGTACAACCTACGAGCAGTACTTC; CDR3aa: CASSPLFEGTTYEQYF
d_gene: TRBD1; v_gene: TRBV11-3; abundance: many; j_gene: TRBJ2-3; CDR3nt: TGTGCCAGCAGCTTTCGTGGAACAGGGGTCACAGATACGCAGTATTTT; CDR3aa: CASSFRGTGVTDTQYF
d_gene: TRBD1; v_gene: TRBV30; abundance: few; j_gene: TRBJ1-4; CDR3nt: TGTGCCTGGAGTGACGGACAGGGGGCCAAAAAACTGTTTTTT; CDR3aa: CAWSDGQGAKKLFF
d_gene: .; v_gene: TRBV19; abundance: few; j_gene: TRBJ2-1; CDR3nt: TGTGCCAGTAGCCCCTTGGGGAGTCTTGGGTACAATGAGCAGTTCTTC; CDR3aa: CASSPLGSLGYNEQFF
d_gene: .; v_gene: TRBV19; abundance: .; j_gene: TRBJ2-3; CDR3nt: TGTGCCAGTATGGGATTGGGGGGCGCAGCAGATACGCAGTATTTT; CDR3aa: CASMGLGGAADTQYF
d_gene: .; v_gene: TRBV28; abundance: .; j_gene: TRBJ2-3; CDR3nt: TGTGCCAGCATGTGGTCAGACGGCACAGATACGCAGTATTTT; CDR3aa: CASMWSDGTDTQYF
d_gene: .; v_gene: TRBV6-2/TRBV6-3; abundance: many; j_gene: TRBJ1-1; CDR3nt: TGTGCCAGCACCCCCCTGACAACGAACACTGAAGCTTTCTTT; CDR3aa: CASTPLTTNTEAFF
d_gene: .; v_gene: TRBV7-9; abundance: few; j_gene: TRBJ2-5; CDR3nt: TGTGCCAGCAGCTTAGAGGGGGCCCAGTACTTC; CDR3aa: CASSLEGAQYF
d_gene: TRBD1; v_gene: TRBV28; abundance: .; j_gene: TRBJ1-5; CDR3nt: TGTGCCAGCAGGCGGGGACAGGCCCATCAGCCCCAGCATTTT; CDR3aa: CASRRGQAHQPQHF
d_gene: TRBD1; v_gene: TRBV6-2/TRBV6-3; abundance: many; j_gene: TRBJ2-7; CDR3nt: TGTGCCAGCATTCTGACAGGGGGGGATTACGAGCAGTACTTC; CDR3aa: CASILTGGDYEQYF
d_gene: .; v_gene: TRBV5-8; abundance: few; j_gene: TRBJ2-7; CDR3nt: TGTGCCAGCAGCTTGGAAGTTCAGAACGAGCAGTACTTC; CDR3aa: CASSLEVQNEQYF
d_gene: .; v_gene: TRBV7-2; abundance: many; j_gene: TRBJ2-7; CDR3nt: TGTGCCAGCAGCCAAAGAGCCAGCGCATCCTACGAGCAGTACTTC; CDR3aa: CASSQRASASYEQYF
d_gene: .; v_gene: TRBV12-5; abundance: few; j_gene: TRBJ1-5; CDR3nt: TGTGCTAGTGGTGCCTTCACCTATCAGCCCCAGCATTTT; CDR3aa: CASGAFTYQPQHF
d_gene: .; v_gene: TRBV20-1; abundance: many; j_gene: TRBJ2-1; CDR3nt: TGCAGTGCAACGGACCGGAGGTCCTACAATGAGCAGTTCTTC; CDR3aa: CSATDRRSYNEQFF
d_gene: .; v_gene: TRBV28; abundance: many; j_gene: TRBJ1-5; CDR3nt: TGTGCCAGCAGTTTAGAATGGGGACTGGGCAATCAGCCCCAGCATTTT; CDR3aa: CASSLEWGLGNQPQHF
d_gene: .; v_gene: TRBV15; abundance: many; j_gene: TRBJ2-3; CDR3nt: TGTGCCACCAGCACGGGGACAGATACGCAGTATTTT; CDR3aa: CATSTGTDTQYF
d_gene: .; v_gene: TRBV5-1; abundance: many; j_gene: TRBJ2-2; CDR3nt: TGCGCCACCAGAGCGGACACGAGCACCGGGGAGCTGTTTTTT; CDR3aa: CATRADTSTGELFF
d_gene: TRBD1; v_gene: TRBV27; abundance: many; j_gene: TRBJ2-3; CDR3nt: TGTGCCAGCAGACCCATGACAGGGTACAGAGATACGCAGTATTTT; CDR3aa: CASRPMTGYRDTQYF
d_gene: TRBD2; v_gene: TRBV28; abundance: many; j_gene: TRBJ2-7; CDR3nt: TGTGCCAGCAGCCTTCTTGGAGCGGGAGGTGTGACCGAGCAGTACTTC; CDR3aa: CASSLLGAGGVTEQYF
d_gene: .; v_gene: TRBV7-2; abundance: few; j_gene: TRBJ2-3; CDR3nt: TGTGCCAGCAGCTTAGGACCCCAAGATACGCAGTATTTT; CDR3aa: CASSLGPQDTQYF
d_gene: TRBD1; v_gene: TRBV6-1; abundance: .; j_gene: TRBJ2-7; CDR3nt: TGTGCCAGCAGTACCCGGGACAGGGTATTCGAGCAGTACTTC; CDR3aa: CASSTRDRVFEQYF
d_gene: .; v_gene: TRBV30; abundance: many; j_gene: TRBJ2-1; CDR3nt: TGTGCCTCGCCGGGCCCACAGTTCTTC; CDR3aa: CASPGPQFF
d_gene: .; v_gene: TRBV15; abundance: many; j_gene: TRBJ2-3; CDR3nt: TGTGCCACCAGCAGAGATTCAGTCGGTGATACGCAGTATTTT; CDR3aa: CATSRDSVGDTQYF
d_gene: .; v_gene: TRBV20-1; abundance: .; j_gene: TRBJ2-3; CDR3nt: TGCAGTGCCGGCGCCCGGGAGTGGGGCACAGATACGCAGTATTTT; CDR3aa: CSAGAREWGTDTQYF
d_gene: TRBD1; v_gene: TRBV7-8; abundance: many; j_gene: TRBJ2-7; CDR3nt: TGTGCCAGCAGTTACGGGACAGTCTCCTACGAGCAGTACTTC; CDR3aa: CASSYGTVSYEQYF
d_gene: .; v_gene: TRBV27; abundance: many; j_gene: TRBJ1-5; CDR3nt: TGTGCCAGCAATGTTGGCGCGGGCAGCAATCAGCCCCAGCATTTT; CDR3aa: CASNVGAGSNQPQHF
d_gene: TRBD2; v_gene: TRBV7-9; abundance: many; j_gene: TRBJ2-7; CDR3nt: TGTGCCAGCAGCACTAGCGGGAGGGCTGGCGAGCAGTACTTC; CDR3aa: CASSTSGRAGEQYF